These 24 T cell receptor beta chains originate from one sample sequenced in a study of shared T cell receptors in the human thymus. Sequencing was performed with immunoSEQ multiplex PCR; in TCRdb, only in-frame clones are kept and a portion is missing. The sample contains 500,000 to 750,000 clones, more than 75% of which appear only once. This sample also appeared in a second study, on human thymus T cells.

The sequencing sample was made of thymocytes. The receptor set was obtained from a boy in the first two years of life with a congenital heart defect.

The chain recombines TRBV5-1 with TRBJ1-1, with D possibly TRBD1 on 6 matching bases. Germline assignment: CDR1 SGHRS and CDR2 YFSETQ. This CDR3 contains 16 residues. The V end was cut by 3 bases, the J end by 4 bases, with 19 bases between. The CDR3 is CASSWGTIQGGTEAFF. CDR3 DNA: TGCGCCAGCAGCTGGGGGACCATACAAGGGGGCACTGAAGCTTTCTTT.

The chain recombines TRBV7-9 with TRBJ2-3, with TRBD2 matching over 8 bases. The CDR3 covers 19 residues. Trimming removed 0 bases from V and 1 base from J; junction bases left unmatched: 12. The V gene's germline CDR1 is SEHNR and CDR2 FQNEAQ (reference sequence). As DNA, the CDR3 is TGTGCCAGCAGCTTAGCGAAGGGTGACGGGAGGGCACGCACAGATACGCAGTATTTT. Encoded protein: CASSLAKGDGRARTDTQYF.

This clone was picked up one time. The chain has TRBV27 and TRBJ2-7; D is undetermined. The CDR3 is 18 amino acids. In germline, CDR1 is MNHEY, CDR2 SMNVEV (reference sequence). V lost 1 base and J lost 6, with 25 bases in between. For the CDR3, the DNA is TGTGCCAGCAGTTTATGGGCCCCCCATGAGCTTGTGCTTGGCGAGCAGTACTTC. Its protein product is CASSLWAPHELVLGEQYF.

The chain links TRBV6-5 to TRBJ1-3, with a weak D call TRBD1 (5 bases). This CDR3 contains 14 residues. Between the trimmed V and J ends, which lost 7 bases and 0 bases, there was a span of 10 bases. The germline CDR1 and CDR2 sequences are MNHEY and SVGAGI. CDR3 protein: CASIGGTSGNTIYF. DNA of the CDR3: TGTGCCAGCATAGGCGGGACCTCTGGAAACACCATATATTTT.

The CDR3 here is CVRSLGVGREAENEQYF. The CDR3 DNA is TGTGTCAGAAGCTTAGGGGTCGGGCGGGAGGCGGAGAACGAGCAGTACTTC. The V gene is TRBV7-5, the J gene TRBJ2-7; the listed D gene, TRBD2, was not tested against the DNA. TRBV7-5 constitutes a pseudogene. This CDR3 is 17 amino acids long.

The sample holds a few counts of this clone. The chain links TRBV19 to TRBJ2-1, with a possible D match to TRBD2 (6 bases). The germline gives CDR1 LNHDA, CDR2 SQIVND (reference sequence). The CDR3 is 15 residues long. Trimming stripped 5 bases from V and 4 bases from J, with 15 bases between. Written as DNA, the CDR3 is TGTGCCAGTAGTTCCCCGACTAGTCCGTACAATGAGCAGTTCTTC. Its protein is CASSSPTSPYNEQFF.

The rearrangement joins TRBV28 to TRBJ2-1; 9 bases are shared with TRBD1. This CDR3 has 11 residues. With V trimmed by 4 bases and J by 16 bases, 5 bases remained unmatched. Germline values: CDR1 MDHEN, CDR2 SYDVKM. In nucleotides, the CDR3 is TGTGCCAGCAGTTCAAGACAGGGGGGTTTCTTC. This encodes CASSSRQGGFF.

This clone was observed once. The gene calls are TRBV30 and TRBJ2-7; D gene ambiguous. The V and J ends lost 3 bases and 2 bases respectively, with 11 bases between them. Germline loops: CDR1 GTSNPN, CDR2 SVGIG (reference sequence). This CDR3 is 13 amino acids long. The CDR3 loop is CAWSHNLPYEQYF. The CDR3 DNA is TGTGCCTGGAGCCATAACTTACCCTACGAGCAGTACTTC.

This chain links TRBV4-1 with TRBJ2-5; 14 bases align to TRBD2. Trimming removed 1 base from V and 4 bases from J; junction bases left unmatched: 5. CDR3 length: 17 residues. Germline V gives CDR1 MGHRA, CDR2 YSYEKL. CDR3 sequence: CASSQAGTSGSLETQYF. As DNA, the CDR3 is TGCGCCAGCAGCCAAGCGGGGACTAGCGGGAGTTTAGAGACCCAGTACTTC.

The gene calls are TRBV19 and TRBJ2-4; possible D gene TRBD1, 6 bases. Between the trimmed V and J ends, which lost 6 bases and 1 base, there was a span of 10 bases. There are 14 residues in the CDR3. Germline CDR1 and CDR2: LNHDA and SQIVND (reference sequence). As DNA, the CDR3 is TGTGCCAGTAGGTCAGGGGTGGCCAAAAACATTCAGTACTTC. It specifies CASRSGVAKNIQYF.

The chain joins TRBV7-2 to TRBJ2-1; 10 bases line up with TRBD2. Unmatched junction bases numbered 9, after V lost 1 base and J lost 9 bases. Germline values: CDR1 SGHTA, CDR2 FQGNSA. This CDR3 has 16 residues. The CDR3 DNA follows: TGTGCCAGCAGCTTAGGTCTAGCGGGAGTAACCGGTGAGCAGTTCTTC. It is translated as CASSLGLAGVTGEQFF.

The rearrangement uses TRBV9 and TRBJ2-1; 14 bases are shared with TRBD2. V shed 4 bases and J 10 bases; nucleotides not matched to a gene: 13. The CDR3 is 17 residues long. Germline assignment: CDR1 SGDLS and CDR2 YYNGEE. CDR3 nucleotide sequence: TGTGCCAGCAGCCACGGGACTAGCGGGAGCCCCTATAACGAGCAGTTCTTC. Its protein product is CASSHGTSGSPYNEQFF.

The chain joins TRBV4-1 to TRBJ2-1, with D unclear. Trimming left V 1 base short and J 0 bases short, with 19 bases between. CDR1 MGHRA and CDR2 YSYEKL come from the germline V gene. The CDR3 contains 19 residues. CDR3 region: CASSQVLEDSPNSYNEQFF. The DNA of the CDR3 is TGCGCCAGCAGCCAAGTCCTCGAAGACTCGCCTAACTCCTACAATGAGCAGTTCTTC.

V and J are TRBV29-1 and TRBJ2-1, with 10 bases fitting TRBD2. Germline trimming cut 3 bases from V and 4 bases from J; bases unmatched to any gene: 6. The CDR3 is 15 amino acids. Germline CDR1 SQVTM, CDR2 ANQGSEA. Here the CDR3 reads CSVESGTSVYNEQFF. The CDR3 DNA follows: TGCAGCGTTGAGTCCGGGACTAGCGTATACAATGAGCAGTTCTTC.

The gene calls are TRBV19 and TRBJ1-5; a possible D gene is TRBD1 (5 bases). Germline V gives CDR1 LNHDA, CDR2 SQIVND (reference sequence). V lost 6 bases and J 0 bases, leaving 9 bases between the germline ends. CDR3 length: 14 residues. This CDR3 reads CASSMDISNQPQHF. CDR3 bases: TGTGCCAGTAGCATGGACATTAGCAATCAGCCCCAGCATTTT.

V is TRBV5-1 and J is TRBJ2-1; 7 nucleotides line up with TRBD2. Trimming cost V 3 bases and J 1 base; bases outside gene matches: 7. This CDR3 comprises 16 residues. Looked up from germline, CDR1 is SGHRS and CDR2 is YFSETQ. The CDR3 is CASSSDGLGSYNEQFF. CDR3 coding DNA: TGCGCCAGCAGCTCGGACGGACTAGGTTCCTACAATGAGCAGTTCTTC.

The chain has TRBV14 and TRBJ2-7; TRBD1 matches 9 bases. The CDR3 spans 17 residues. Germline trimming cut 4 bases from V and 2 bases from J; bases unmatched to any gene: 12. The germline V gene has CDR1 SGHDN and CDR2 FVKESK. CDR3: CASSLRHPDRGAYEQYF. The CDR3 coding sequence is TGTGCCAGCAGCCTTCGCCACCCGGACAGGGGCGCCTACGAGCAGTACTTC. Full variable domain (rest looked up from reference TRBV14 and TRBJ2-7): EAGVTQFPSHSVIEKGQTVTLRCDPISGHDNLYWYRRVMGKEIKFLLHFVKESKQDESGMPNNRFLAERTGGTYSTLKVQPAELEDSGVYFCASSLRHPDRGAYEQYFGPGTRLTVT.

V gene TRBV5-6 combines with J gene TRBJ2-5; TRBD2 matches 12 bases. The CDR3 length is 16 residues. V shed 2 bases and J 5 bases; nucleotides not matched to a gene: 7. Germline assignment: CDR1 SGHDT and CDR2 YYEEEE. The CDR3: CASSFPSGRAGETQYF. Here the CDR3 DNA reads TGTGCCAGCAGCTTCCCTAGCGGGAGGGCCGGCGAGACCCAGTACTTC.

In nucleotides, the CDR3 is TGTGCCTGGAGTGTCCATAGAGGGAGCTCCTACGAGCAGTACTTC. Translated, it gives CAWSVHRGSSYEQYF. The V call is TRBV30, the J call TRBJ2-7; D perhaps matches TRBD2 (5 bases). Germline CDR1 reads GTSNPN; CDR2 reads SVGIG (reference sequence). With 0 bases removed from V and 0 bases from J, the gap between germline ends came to 12 bases. The length of the CDR3 is 15 residues.

The V gene is TRBV28, the J gene TRBJ2-3, with D perhaps TRBD2 (6 bases). Germline loops: CDR1 MDHEN, CDR2 SYDVKM. V lost 2 bases, J lost 4 bases, and 25 bases lay in between. The CDR3 is 19 residues long. The CDR3 DNA sequence: TGTGCCAGCAGTTTACCCCCCAGGGAGGTTCGGGATTTGGCAGATACGCAGTATTTT. Translating gives CASSLPPREVRDLADTQYF.

A single count supports this clone. Other DNA sequences from this sample encode an identical CDR3 as well. The V gene is TRBV27, the J gene TRBJ2-7, with TRBD2 matching 7 bases. With 3 bases clipped from V and 2 bases from J, the junction kept 13 bases outside the gene matches. In germline, CDR1 is MNHEY, CDR2 SMNVEV (reference sequence). The CDR3 consists of 17 residues. CDR3 nucleotides: TGTGCCAGCAGTTTGTGTAAGACCGGGACTACCACCTACGAGCAGTACTTC. This translates into CASSLCKTGTTTYEQYF.

The genes are TRBV15 and TRBJ1-4, with a possible D match to TRBD1 (6 bases). Germline V lookup: CDR1 LNHNV, CDR2 YYDKDF (reference sequence). This CDR3 has 15 amino acids. V gave up 1 base and J gave up 8 bases, with 14 bases separating them. The CDR3 sequence is CATSRATGSGEKLFF. In nucleotides, the CDR3 is TGTGCCACCAGCAGAGCAACAGGGTCGGGGGAAAAACTGTTTTTT.

The chain links TRBV4-3 to TRBJ2-1; possibly TRBD2 for D (6 bases). V shed 4 bases and J shed 8 bases, with 18 bases lying between them. CDR1 is LGHNA and CDR2 is YSLEER in the germline V gene. This CDR3 region has 15 residues. This CDR3 is CASSPPGTRRDEQFF. CDR3 sequence (DNA): TGCGCCAGCAGCCCACCCGGGACGCGGAGGGATGAGCAGTTCTTC.

CDR3 nucleotide sequence: TGTGCCAGCAGGGGTTCGGGAGGGACCTCCTACGAGCAGTACTTC. Translation gives CASRGSGGTSYEQYF. The chain links TRBV6-1 to TRBJ2-7; 8 nucleotides match TRBD2. The CDR3 has 15 amino acids. V gave up 6 bases and J gave up 0 bases; unmatched junction bases: 7. The germline V gene encodes CDR1 MNHNS and CDR2 SASEGT.